Listed below are T cell receptor beta chains from one sample, sequenced in a study of blood T cell repertoires in COVID-19. Data came from immunoSEQ multiplex PCR; TCRdb stores just in-frame clones and leaves some out. The sample has fewer than 200,000 clones, roughly four fifths seen once. Sequenced input: peripheral blood. These receptors originate from a middle-aged man who had recovered from COVID-19. Each CDR3 is given with its conserved first and last residue. Each record gives: clone size, J gene, V gene, D gene, CDR3 DNA, CDR3 protein. The D gene is left open where the match is weak. Size is stated for part of the rows, as once, few or many counts, or as a class when the clone is expanded.

size: NA; J: TRBJ2-7; V: TRBV5-5; D: TRBD2; DNA: TGTGCCAGCAGCCCAACCTCGGGCGGGGGGGCCGAAAGGGAGCAGTACTTC; CDR3: CASSPTSGGGAEREQYF
size: few; J: TRBJ2-3; V: TRBV10-3; D: TRBD1; DNA: TGTGCCATCAGTTCGGGCGGGACAGGCCCAGATACGCAGTATTTT; CDR3: CAISSGGTGPDTQYF
size: NA; J: TRBJ2-7; V: TRBV4-3; D: TRBD1; DNA: TGCGCCAGCAGCCAAGATAGGGCAGGGGGCTACGAGCAGTACTTC; CDR3: CASSQDRAGGYEQYF
size: NA; J: TRBJ1-4; V: TRBV27; D: TRBD1; DNA: TGTGCCACACAGGGGGCGGATGAAAAACTGTTTTTT; CDR3: CATQGADEKLFF
size: NA; J: TRBJ1-2; V: TRBV11-1; D: NA; DNA: TGTGCCAGCAGCTTAGGGGCCTCGGATTATGGCTACACCTTC; CDR3: CASSLGASDYGYTF
size: NA; J: TRBJ1-1; V: TRBV11-3; D: NA; DNA: TGTGCCAGCAGCTTCCTGCAGGGGCGGGGGACTGAAGCTTTCTTT; CDR3: CASSFLQGRGTEAFF
size: NA; J: TRBJ2-7; V: TRBV27; D: TRBD2; DNA: TGTGCCAGCAGTTTCGGGACTAGCAACGACGAGCAGTACTTC; CDR3: CASSFGTSNDEQYF
size: NA; J: TRBJ1-6; V: TRBV7-9; D: NA; DNA: TGTGCCAGCAGCTCTAATGATTCACCCCTCCACTTT; CDR3: CASSSNDSPLHF
size: NA; J: TRBJ2-5; V: TRBV24-1; D: TRBD1; DNA: TGTGCCACCAGTGATCGGGACAGGGTCGAGACCCAGTACTTC; CDR3: CATSDRDRVETQYF
size: NA; J: TRBJ2-6; V: TRBV7-2; D: TRBD1; DNA: TGTGCCAGCAGCGACAGGGGATCTGGGGCCAACGTCCTGACTTTC; CDR3: CASSDRGSGANVLTF
size: NA; J: TRBJ1-5; V: TRBV13; D: TRBD1; DNA: TGTGCCAGCAGCCAAGGGGGCGGAGGCAATCAGCCCCAGCATTTT; CDR3: CASSQGGGGNQPQHF
size: once; J: TRBJ1-4; V: TRBV2; D: NA; DNA: TGTGCCAGCAGTGGGGCAGGGAGGGGAACTAATGAAAAACTGTTTTTT; CDR3: CASSGAGRGTNEKLFF
size: NA; J: TRBJ2-3; V: TRBV4-2; D: TRBD2; DNA: TGTGCCAGCAGCCAAGGACTAGCGGGAGCAGATACGCAGTATTTT; CDR3: CASSQGLAGADTQYF
size: once; J: TRBJ2-1; V: TRBV4-2; D: TRBD2; DNA: TGTGCCAGCAGCCAAGCGGGGGGTGAGCAGTTCTTC; CDR3: CASSQAGGEQFF
size: NA; J: TRBJ2-7; V: TRBV6-2/TRBV6-3; D: NA; DNA: TGTGCCAGCAGTCTCAGGGGAGCAGGCTCCTACGAGCAGTACTTC; CDR3: CASSLRGAGSYEQYF
size: few; J: TRBJ2-1; V: TRBV3-1/TRBV3-2; D: NA; DNA: TGTGCCAGCAGCCAAGGGAATAGGCGACTATCGGTCTTC; CDR3: CASSQGNRRLSVF
size: NA; J: TRBJ2-7; V: TRBV7-6; D: NA; DNA: TGTGCCAGCAAGGCGGACAGCCTAACCTACGAGCAGTACTTC; CDR3: CASKADSLTYEQYF
size: NA; J: TRBJ2-3; V: TRBV24-1; D: NA; DNA: TGTGCCACCAGTGGCCGACTAGGAGATACGCAGTATTTT; CDR3: CATSGRLGDTQYF
size: once; J: TRBJ1-5; V: TRBV30; D: NA; DNA: TGTGCCTGGAGCAGACAGACTAATCAGCCCCAGCATTTT; CDR3: CAWSRQTNQPQHF
size: once; J: TRBJ2-5; V: TRBV6-1; D: TRBD1; DNA: TGTGCCAGCAGTGAAGACAGGGGGGACGAGACCCAGTACTTC; CDR3: CASSEDRGDETQYF
size: NA; J: TRBJ1-1; V: TRBV10-3; D: NA; DNA: TGTGCCATCAGTGAGTCGATTGGGGCCACTGAAGCTTTCTTT; CDR3: CAISESIGATEAFF
size: NA; J: TRBJ1-3; V: TRBV7-2; D: TRBD1; DNA: TGTGCCAGCAGGGCAGGGGGCTCTGGAAACACCATATATTTT; CDR3: CASRAGGSGNTIYF
size: NA; J: TRBJ1-6; V: TRBV30; D: NA; DNA: TGTGCCTGGAGTGTAGGTCTGGAGGGCACCCTCCACTTT; CDR3: CAWSVGLEGTLHF
size: NA; J: TRBJ1-2; V: TRBV27; D: NA; DNA: TGTGCCAGCAGTTTAAAGAGAGGGTCTGGCTACACCTTC; CDR3: CASSLKRGSGYTF
size: NA; J: TRBJ2-1; V: TRBV12-3/TRBV12-4; D: NA; DNA: TGTGCCAGCAGTTCCCCCGACTACTATGAGCAGTTCTTC; CDR3: CASSSPDYYEQFF
size: NA; J: TRBJ1-1; V: TRBV7-3; D: NA; DNA: TGTGCCAGCAGCTTATCCCCGGGGGCTGAAGCTTTCTTT; CDR3: CASSLSPGAEAFF
size: NA; J: TRBJ1-1; V: TRBV6-5; D: NA; DNA: TGTGCCGGTAGGGAGACCGTGAACACTGAAGCTTTCTTT; CDR3: CAGRETVNTEAFF
size: NA; J: TRBJ1-4; V: TRBV6-2/TRBV6-3; D: NA; DNA: TGTGCCAGCAGCAGACAGAAGGACGAAAAACTGTTTTTT; CDR3: CASSRQKDEKLFF
size: NA; J: TRBJ1-2; V: TRBV7-3; D: TRBD1; DNA: TGTGCCAGCAGCTTAACGCCATTGACAGGGATCTATGGCTACACCTTC; CDR3: CASSLTPLTGIYGYTF
size: NA; J: TRBJ2-7; V: TRBV11-2; D: NA; DNA: TGTGCCAGCAGCTTAGGGGGCGATCTGAGGGGGTACGACTTC; CDR3: CASSLGGDLRGYDF
size: NA; J: TRBJ2-2; V: TRBV7-9; D: TRBD2; DNA: TGTGCCAGCAGCTTAGCCGAAGGACTAGCACGAACCGGGGAGCTGTTTTTT; CDR3: CASSLAEGLARTGELFF
size: NA; J: TRBJ1-3; V: TRBV7-9; D: NA; DNA: TGTGCCAGCAGCTTGGGAGGGGCAGGAAACACCATATATTTT; CDR3: CASSLGGAGNTIYF
size: NA; J: TRBJ2-5; V: TRBV11-3; D: TRBD1; DNA: TGTGCCAGCAGCTCGGGACAGGGGCCTTTCGAAGAGACCCAGTACTTC; CDR3: CASSSGQGPFEETQYF
size: NA; J: TRBJ1-3; V: TRBV6-2/TRBV6-3; D: NA; DNA: TGTGCCAGCAGTTACGTCGGGTCCCGCTCTGGAAACACCATATATTTT; CDR3: CASSYVGSRSGNTIYF
size: NA; J: TRBJ2-1; V: TRBV30; D: TRBD2; DNA: TGTGCCTGGAGCACTAGCGGAAATGAGCAGTTCTTC; CDR3: CAWSTSGNEQFF
size: NA; J: TRBJ1-4; V: TRBV5-1; D: NA; DNA: TGCGCCAGCAGCTCCGATGGGGGCAATGAAAAACTGTTTTTT; CDR3: CASSSDGGNEKLFF
size: NA; J: TRBJ2-1; V: TRBV18; D: TRBD2; DNA: TGTGCCAGCTCACCCCCTAGCGGAGTGTACAATGAGCAGTTCTTC; CDR3: CASSPPSGVYNEQFF
size: NA; J: TRBJ1-5; V: TRBV6-6; D: NA; DNA: TGTGCCAGCAGATGGAGCTACGGGGACAATCAGCCCCAGCATTTT; CDR3: CASRWSYGDNQPQHF
size: NA; J: TRBJ2-3; V: TRBV9; D: NA; DNA: TGTGCCAGCAGCGCTTCGAGTCCAGATACGCAGTATTTT; CDR3: CASSASSPDTQYF
size: NA; J: TRBJ2-1; V: TRBV2; D: NA; DNA: TGTGCCAGCAGTGAAGAACGGTCTTACAATGAGCAGTTCTTC; CDR3: CASSEERSYNEQFF
size: NA; J: TRBJ2-2; V: TRBV27; D: TRBD2; DNA: TGTGCCAGCAGTTTATCAAAGCGGGACGGCGGGGAGCTGTTTTTT; CDR3: CASSLSKRDGGELFF
size: few; J: TRBJ1-3; V: TRBV4-3; D: NA; DNA: TGCGCCAGCAGCCAAGGTCTAGCTCGGGGAAACACCATATATTTT; CDR3: CASSQGLARGNTIYF
size: NA; J: TRBJ2-3; V: TRBV3-1/TRBV3-2; D: NA; DNA: TGTGCCAGCCTGGGGGCCAGGACAGATACGCAGTATTTT; CDR3: CASLGARTDTQYF
size: NA; J: TRBJ2-1; V: TRBV10-3; D: TRBD2; DNA: TGTGCCATCAGTGGAGGCGGGAGGATGAATGAGCAGTTCTTC; CDR3: CAISGGGRMNEQFF
size: NA; J: TRBJ1-5; V: TRBV10-3; D: NA; DNA: TGTGCCATCAGTGAGGGGGACTATAGCAATCAGCCCCAGCATTTT; CDR3: CAISEGDYSNQPQHF
size: once; J: TRBJ1-2; V: TRBV5-6; D: TRBD1; DNA: TGTGCCAGCAGGGGGACAGGGACCGATTTGTACTATGGCTACACCTTC; CDR3: CASRGTGTDLYYGYTF
size: NA; J: TRBJ1-1; V: TRBV3-1/TRBV3-2; D: NA; DNA: TGTGCCAGCAGTATGAACACTGAAGCTTTCTTT; CDR3: CASSMNTEAFF
size: NA; J: TRBJ1-1; V: TRBV4-2; D: NA; DNA: TGTGCCAGCAGCCAAACCGTGAGTGGGAACACTGAAGCTTTCTTT; CDR3: CASSQTVSGNTEAFF